This T cell receptor (beta chain) was captured in a study of blood T cell repertoires in COVID-19. The wider study: Sites across the United States, Italy and Spain contributed samples from acute and convalescent COVID-19.

Original processing methods: By means of reference gene primer amplification, nucleated cell counts were estimated. Repertoires were generated with immunoSEQ multiplex PCR, while TCRdb's copy carries only in-frame clones and drops some. That table gives V, J and clone size, and the DNA gave D and trimming. The top ten clones hold roughly 17% of a sample with about 180,000 clones, about 72% of them seen once. V shed 5 bases and J 5 bases; nucleotides not matched to a gene: 14. Germline values: CDR1 SGHTA, CDR2 FQGNSA. The CDR3 has 16 residues. Membership in each cohort depended on participant-reported clinical history. Recovery meant two consecutive negative NP/OP PCR tests, professional clearance, or resolved symptoms.

The sequence was obtained from a woman in her forties or fifties who had recovered from COVID-19. The rearrangement joins TRBV7-2 to TRBJ2-7; 8 nucleotides match TRBD2. The specimen was PBMCs or T cells enriched from blood (not recorded which). The CDR3, as DNA: TGTGCCAGCAGCGTACCCCCTTGGACTAGCTATCACGAGCAGTACTTC. This gives the protein CASSVPPWTSYHEQYF.